The clone carrying this T cell receptor (beta chain) was recorded many times. Its antigen remains unknown. The data stem from a study of T cells in Graves' hyperthyroidism and ophthalmopathy. From RNA transcripts, TCR beta CDR3 regions were amplified. The TCR CDR3 first-round RT-PCR relied on the HTBI primer set. Via MiXCR, TCRdb re-called the multiplex PCR reads, giving one row per CDR3 protein. The sample has some 250,000 distinct CDR3 sequences, roughly 14% seen once; the top ten hold 10% to 15%. Losses at the gene ends were 5 bases for V and 7 bases for J; bases not matched to a gene: 11. Germline loops: CDR1 PRHDT, CDR2 FYEKMQ (reference sequence). CDR3 size: 16 residues. Study-level findings and limits: Before onset, ophthalmopathy was predicted by the model a median roughly six months earlier.

Those with hyperthyroidism were 18 to 65 years old, newly diagnosed, and ill for under 2 months. Uncontrolled infection, other autoimmune disease, pregnancy and lactation each barred patients from inclusion. Drawn at first hyperthyroidism diagnosis, the blood sample preceded any ophthalmopathy symptoms. This clonotype originated in a woman between 40 and 55 years old with Graves' hyperthyroidism that later progressed to Graves' ophthalmopathy. This rearrangement joins TRBV13 to TRBJ2-4; 10 positions match TRBD1. Input material: blood. The CDR3 is CASSLRQGASGNIQYF. CDR3 DNA sequence: TGTGCCAGCAGCCTCCGACAGGGGGCCTCGGGGAACATTCAGTACTTC.